The source of this TCR beta chain is a study of human T cells and chemical hapten exposure. Time point defined: pre-sensitization, week 0. Specified treatment: therapeutic diphenylcyclopropenone sensitization with weekly scalp DPC. CDR3 size: 15 residues. The V end lost 4 bases, the J end lost 1 base, and 13 bases lay between the germline ends. Germline CDR1 reads KGHSH; CDR2 reads LQKENI. Via MiXCR, TCRdb re-called the RACE reads, giving one row per CDR3 protein. In the table there are 250,000 or so distinct CDR3 sequences, 7.7% of which are singletons. This clonotype was detected only a few times. Sequences were derived from whole blood, sampled in connection with sensitization to the hapten diphenylcyclopropenone (DPC). The rearrangement links TRBV18 to TRBJ1-1; TRBD1 is a possible D gene (5 bases). The sequence came from a man between 18 and 35 years old with alopecia areata. Some clones in this sample may be carry-over from other donors' samples. DNA for the CDR3: TGTGCCAGCTCACGGACACTACCTTCGAACACTGAAGCTTTCTTT. Encoded protein: CASSRTLPSNTEAFF.